The 17 T cell receptor beta chains listed next were all sequenced from one sample in a study of spatial heterogeneity in lung cancer. As for time point: sample taken at primary tumor resection. Whole RNA from tumor, nontumor lung or frozen PBMC was sequenced unsorted. TCRdb ran MiXCR on the 5' RACE reads and lists one entry per CDR3 protein. The sample has tens of thousands of distinct CDR3 sequences, 5.5% to 7% seen once; the top ten hold roughly an eighth. This sample comprised PBMCs, obtained at surgery. The receptors originated from a male donor with early-stage non-small cell lung cancer.

Ten or more counts support this clonotype. The chain has TRBV20-1 and TRBJ1-2; D is perhaps TRBD1 (6 bases). The CDR3 totals 14 residues. The V gene lost 3 bases and the J gene lost 4 bases, with 15 bases spanning the gap. Germline lookup yields CDR1 DFQATT and CDR2 SNEGSKA (reference sequence). The chain's CDR3 is CSASKGQGSYGYTF. The CDR3 region has the DNA TGCAGTGCTAGCAAGGGGCAGGGGTCCTATGGCTACACCTTC.

The V gene is TRBV28, the J gene TRBJ2-6; tentative D call: TRBD1 (5 bases). The CDR3 sequence is 18 residues long. Between the trimmed V and J ends, which lost 2 bases and 0 bases, there was a span of 14 bases. Germline loops: CDR1 MDHEN, CDR2 SYDVKM. In nucleotides, the CDR3 is TGTGCCAGCAGTTTACGGAAACAGGTTCTCTCTGGGGCCAACGTCCTGACTTTC. Its protein is CASSLRKQVLSGANVLTF.

This clonotype was seen ten or more times. The V and J genes are TRBV28 and TRBJ1-5; maybe TRBD1 (6 bases). V dropped 8 bases and J dropped 6 bases, with 20 bases sitting between them. There are 15 residues in the CDR3. CDR1 is MDHEN, CDR2 SYDVKM, per germline. The CDR3 region is CASSGQGGRSQPQHF. CDR3 sequence (DNA): TGTGCCAGCTCGGGACAAGGCGGGAGAAGTCAGCCCCAGCATTTT.

This clonotype was seen many times. The J gene is TRBJ2-6, the V gene TRBV4-1; weak D call: TRBD1 (6 bases). V lost 0 bases and J lost 2, with 11 bases in between. The germline CDR1 and CDR2 sequences are MGHRA and YSYEKL. This CDR3 has 17 amino acids. The CDR3 sequence: CASSQEPGAAGANVLTF. CDR3 DNA sequence: TGCGCCAGCAGCCAAGAACCAGGGGCGGCTGGGGCCAACGTCCTGACTTTC.

This clonotype is medium-sized in the sample. This chain uses TRBV12-3 or TRBV12-4 with TRBJ2-1; no reliable D call. This CDR3 comprises 14 residues. Trimming removed 6 bases at V and 4 bases at J, with 13 bases between. CDR3 nucleotide sequence: TGTGCCAGCAGGATGCCTGGGATGTACAATGAGCAGTTCTTC. It encodes CASRMPGMYNEQFF.

This clonotype counts as medium-sized. This chain links TRBV4-1 with TRBJ2-7; possible D gene TRBD2, 5 bases. Germline values: CDR1 MGHRA, CDR2 YSYEKL. V dropped 6 bases and J dropped 2 bases, with 23 bases sitting between them. The CDR3 contains 17 residues. The CDR3, as DNA: TGCGCCAGCAGTCTGGCCGCCGGTGCGGGCGTCCCCTACGAGCAGTACTTC. Its protein is CASSLAAGAGVPYEQYF.

The chain couples TRBV6-5 to TRBJ2-3; tentatively, D is TRBD1 (6 bases). Trimming stripped 4 bases from V and 5 bases from J, with 13 bases between. The V gene's germline CDR1 is MNHEY and CDR2 SVGAGI. The CDR3 has 14 amino acids. DNA for the CDR3: TGTGCCAGCAGTTTAGGACAGCCCTTAGATACGCAGTATTTT. It is translated as CASSLGQPLDTQYF.

In this sample, this clonotype turned up many times. J is TRBJ1-5 and V is TRBV28; no firm D call. This CDR3 region has 12 residues. Between the trimmed V and J ends, which lost 4 bases and 11 bases, there was a span of 12 bases. Germline values: CDR1 MDHEN, CDR2 SYDVKM. The chain's CDR3 is CASSSGRIAQHF. The CDR3 DNA follows: TGTGCCAGCAGTTCTGGGCGAATCGCCCAGCATTTT.

This clonotype occurred a few times. This chain joins TRBV19 and TRBJ1-5; D remains unclear. The V gene lost 2 bases and the J gene lost 4 bases, with 9 bases spanning the gap. The CDR3 consists of 14 residues. From germline, CDR1 is LNHDA and CDR2 SQIVND (reference sequence). As DNA, the CDR3 is TGTGCCAGTAGTATAAGAGGTCAGAATCAGCCCCAGCATTTT. This translates into CASSIRGQNQPQHF. Supplemented by reference TRBV19 and TRBJ1-5, the full variable domain reads DGGITQSPKYLFRKEGQNVTLSCEQNLNHDAMYWYRQDPGQGLRLIYYSQIVNDFQKGDIAEGYSVSREKKESFPLTVTSAQKNPTAFYLCASSIRGQNQPQHFGDGTRLSIL.

This clonotype has ten or more counts. This chain joins TRBV5-1 and TRBJ1-2, with D maybe TRBD1 (5 bases). This CDR3 is 14 amino acids long. Germline V gene lookup returns CDR1 SGHRS and CDR2 YFSETQ. Between the trimmed V and J ends, which lost 0 bases and 4 bases, there was a span of 10 bases. The DNA for the CDR3 is TGCGCCAGCAGCTTGGCGGGGACGATCTATGGCTACACCTTC. It specifies CASSLAGTIYGYTF.

Judged by abundance, this clonotype is medium-sized. The chain combines TRBV7-9 with TRBJ1-1; perhaps TRBD1 as D (5 bases). CDR3 length equals 14 residues. The V and J ends lost 0 bases and 6 bases respectively, with 11 bases between them. Germline CDR1 and CDR2: SEHNR and FQNEAQ (reference sequence). CDR3 bases: TGTGCCAGCAGCTTAGCCTCCACAGGAGCTGAAGCTTTCTTT. Protein product: CASSLASTGAEAFF. Full variable domain (remainder filled in from reference TRBV7-9 and TRBJ1-1): DTGVSQNPRHKITKRGQNVTFRCDPISEHNRLYWYRQTLGQGPEFLTYFQNEAQLEKSRLLSDRFSAERPKGSFSTLEIQRTEQGDSAMYLCASSLASTGAEAFFGQGTRLTVV.

This clonotype has a handful of counts. The rearrangement joins TRBV27 to TRBJ2-2, with D maybe TRBD2 (5 bases). The CDR3 contains 13 residues. Germline V gene lookup returns CDR1 MNHEY and CDR2 SMNVEV (reference sequence). V was trimmed by 6 bases and J by 7 bases, leaving 12 bases between them. CDR3 region: CASRLLAGGELFF. The CDR3 coding sequence is TGTGCCAGCAGACTCCTCGCGGGCGGGGAGCTGTTTTTT.

This clonotype has just a few counts. The chain uses TRBV4-2 and TRBJ2-3; no clear D. From germline, CDR1 is LGHNA and CDR2 YNFKEQ. The CDR3 spans 13 residues. The V gene lost 2 bases and the J gene lost 2 bases, with 5 bases spanning the gap. The CDR3 nucleotides are TGTGCCAGCAGCCAAACAGCCACAGATACGCAGTATTTT. It translates to CASSQTATDTQYF.

This clonotype has ten or more counts. The rearrangement uses TRBV6-1 and TRBJ1-5; D might be TRBD1 (5 bases). V was pared by 3 bases and J by 7 bases, with 10 bases between. Germline V gene data show CDR1 as MNHNS and CDR2 as SASEGT. The CDR3 is 13 amino acids. The DNA for the CDR3 is TGTGCCAGCAGTGAGTCAGGGAAGCAGCCCCAGCATTTT. Amino acid sequence: CASSESGKQPQHF.

This clonotype came up many times. The chain links TRBV29-1 to TRBJ2-3, with TRBD1 matching 7 bases. V lost 7 bases, J lost 1 base, and 23 bases stayed unmatched. The CDR3 extends over 19 amino acids. Germline CDR1 SQVTM, CDR2 ANQGSEA. The CDR3 region has the DNA TGCAGCGCTAGGGGGCCCGAAGCTGGCGTCTACTCCGGCACAGATACGCAGTATTTT. Residues: CSARGPEAGVYSGTDTQYF.

The table lists this clonotype with many counts. The chain employs TRBV5-6 and TRBJ2-2, with D tentatively TRBD2 (5 bases). With 4 bases removed from V and 1 base from J, the gap between germline ends came to 11 bases. The CDR3 consists of 15 residues. Germline V gene data show CDR1 as SGHDT and CDR2 as YYEEEE. The CDR3 reads CASSAGFKNTGELFF. CDR3 DNA sequence: TGTGCCAGCAGCGCGGGTTTTAAGAACACCGGGGAGCTGTTTTTT.

This clonotype appeared a few times. V is TRBV20-1 and J is TRBJ2-1; 14 bases align to TRBD2. Germline V gene lookup returns CDR1 DFQATT and CDR2 SNEGSKA (reference sequence). The CDR3 is 17 residues long. Trimming cost V 5 bases and J 0 bases; bases outside gene matches: 6. Here the CDR3 reads CSASGLAGARSYNEQFF. CDR3 coding DNA: TGCAGTGCTTCGGGACTAGCGGGAGCACGCTCCTACAATGAGCAGTTCTTC.